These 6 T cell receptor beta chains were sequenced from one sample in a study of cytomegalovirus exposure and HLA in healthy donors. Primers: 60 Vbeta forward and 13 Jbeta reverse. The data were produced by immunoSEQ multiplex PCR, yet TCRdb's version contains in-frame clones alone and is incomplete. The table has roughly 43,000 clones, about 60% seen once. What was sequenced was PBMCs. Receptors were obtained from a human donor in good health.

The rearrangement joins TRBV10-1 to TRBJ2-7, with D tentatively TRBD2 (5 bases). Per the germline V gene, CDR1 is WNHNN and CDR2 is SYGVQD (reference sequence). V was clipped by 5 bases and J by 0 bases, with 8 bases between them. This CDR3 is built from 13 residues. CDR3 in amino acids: CASSLGLSYEQYF. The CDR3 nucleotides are TGCGCCAGCAGTTTAGGACTCTCCTACGAGCAGTACTTC.

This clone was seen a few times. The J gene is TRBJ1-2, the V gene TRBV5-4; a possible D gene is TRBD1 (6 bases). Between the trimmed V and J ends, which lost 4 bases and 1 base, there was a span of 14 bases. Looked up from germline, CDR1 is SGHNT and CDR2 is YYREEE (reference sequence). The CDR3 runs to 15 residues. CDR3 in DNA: TGTGCCAGCAGCGAAGCTGGACAGCGTAACTATGGCTACACCTTC. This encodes CASSEAGQRNYGYTF.

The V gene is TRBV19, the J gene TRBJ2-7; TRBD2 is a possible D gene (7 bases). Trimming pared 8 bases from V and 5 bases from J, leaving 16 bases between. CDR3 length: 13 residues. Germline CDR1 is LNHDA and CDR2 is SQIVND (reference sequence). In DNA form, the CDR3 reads TGTGCCAGTCGGAGGGAGGGGGATGACGAGCAGTACTTC. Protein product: CASRREGDDEQYF. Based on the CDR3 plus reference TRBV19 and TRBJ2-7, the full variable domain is DGGITQSPKYLFRKEGQNVTLSCEQNLNHDAMYWYRQDPGQGLRLIYYSQIVNDFQKGDIAEGYSVSREKKESFPLTVTSAQKNPTAFYLCASRREGDDEQYFGPGTRLTVT.

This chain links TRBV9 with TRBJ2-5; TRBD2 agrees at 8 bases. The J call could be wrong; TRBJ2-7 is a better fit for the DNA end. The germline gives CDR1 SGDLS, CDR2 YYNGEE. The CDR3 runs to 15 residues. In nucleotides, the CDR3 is TGTGCCAGCAGCCCCGGGGGGGGAACTGATCACGAGCAGTACTTC. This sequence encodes CASSPGGGTDHEQYF.

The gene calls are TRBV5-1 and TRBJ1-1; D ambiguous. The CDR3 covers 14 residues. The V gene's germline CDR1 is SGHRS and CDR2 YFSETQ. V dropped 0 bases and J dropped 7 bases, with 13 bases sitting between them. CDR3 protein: CASSLGEGRGEAFF. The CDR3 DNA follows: TGCGCCAGCAGCTTGGGAGAGGGTCGGGGTGAAGCTTTCTTT.

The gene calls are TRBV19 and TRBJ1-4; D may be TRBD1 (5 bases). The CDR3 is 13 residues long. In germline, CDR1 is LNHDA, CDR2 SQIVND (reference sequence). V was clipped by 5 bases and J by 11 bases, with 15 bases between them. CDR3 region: CASSPNQGTKLFF. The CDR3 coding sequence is TGTGCCAGTAGTCCGAACCAGGGTACGAAACTGTTTTTT. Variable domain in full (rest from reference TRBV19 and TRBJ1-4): DGGITQSPKYLFRKEGQNVTLSCEQNLNHDAMYWYRQDPGQGLRLIYYSQIVNDFQKGDIAEGYSVSREKKESFPLTVTSAQKNPTAFYLCASSPNQGTKLFFGSGTQLSVL.